Presented here are 30 T cell receptor beta chains from one specimen sequenced in a study of neurological immune-mediated disorders. TCRdb re-analysed the 5' RACE reads in MiXCR, keeping a single row per CDR3 protein. Among about 17,000 distinct CDR3 sequences listed, about 3.6% were seen once. Material: CD8+ T cells from blood. Every receptor here comes from a woman between 40 and 55 years old in good health.

This clonotype is termed medium-sized. The rearrangement uses TRBV28 and TRBJ2-7; maybe TRBD2 (7 bases). Trimming took off 7 bases at V and 3 bases at J, with 16 bases between the two ends. The CDR3 runs 14 residues. Germline V gene data show CDR1 as MDHEN and CDR2 as SYDVKM. The chain's CDR3 is CASTTGGTIYEQYF. In nucleotides, the CDR3 is TGTGCCAGCACAACCGGGGGGACAATCTACGAGCAGTACTTC. Looking up the rest from reference TRBV28 and TRBJ2-7 gives the full variable domain: DVKVTQSSRYLVKRTGEKVFLECVQDMDHENMFWYRQDPGLGLRLIYFSYDVKMKEKGDIPEGYSVSREKKERFSLILESASTNQTSMYLCASTTGGTIYEQYFGPGTRLTVT.

This clonotype has at least ten counts. The chain combines TRBV29-1 with TRBJ1-3, with D tentatively TRBD1 (5 bases). CDR3 size: 17 residues. The germline V gene has CDR1 SQVTM and CDR2 ANQGSEA. Trimming cost V 0 bases and J 0 bases, with 15 bases left between them. CDR3 in amino acids: CSVEDPGGIFSGNTIYF. CDR3 in DNA: TGCAGCGTTGAAGATCCTGGGGGGATTTTCTCTGGAAACACCATATATTTT.

This clonotype was recorded many times. This rearrangement joins TRBV29-1 to TRBJ2-3, with a tentative D call TRBD2 (6 bases). Trimming shortened V by 3 bases and J by 5 bases, and 9 bases separated the two germline ends. Germline-derived CDR1 and CDR2 are SQVTM and ANQGSEA. The CDR3 is made up of 12 amino acids. Here the CDR3 reads CSVDIGRDTQYF. The CDR3 DNA follows: TGCAGCGTTGATATCGGGAGAGATACGCAGTATTTT.

Note on this clonotype: The junction does not match germline at one end; this may be a read error. The chain combines TRBV5-1 with TRBJ2-1; D might be TRBD2 (6 bases). Germline V lookup: CDR1 SGHRS, CDR2 YFSETQ. There are 15 residues in the CDR3. The chain's CDR3 is CASSLNGSSYHEQFF. DNA for the CDR3: TGCGCCAGCAGCCTAAACGGGAGCTCCTACCATGAGCAGTTCTTC.

This clonotype was seen repeatedly, ten times or more. The chain has TRBV5-1 and TRBJ1-4, with D perhaps matching TRBD1 (5 bases). The CDR3 contains 16 residues. Germline CDR1 is SGHRS and CDR2 is YFSETQ. V dropped 3 bases and J dropped 0 bases, with 12 bases sitting between them. The CDR3 bases are TGCGCCAGCAGCTGGGGGACTGTTGCAACTAATGAAAAACTGTTTTTT. It is translated as CASSWGTVATNEKLFF.

This clonotype was seen a handful of times. The chain couples TRBV6-2 or TRBV6-3 to TRBJ1-1, with no clear D. Trimming shortened V by 2 bases and J by 1 base, and 8 bases separated the two germline ends. The CDR3 sequence is 14 residues long. Germline values: CDR1 MNHEY, CDR2 SVGEGT. The CDR3 here is CASSYRVGNTEAFF. For the CDR3, the DNA is TGTGCCAGCAGTTACCGGGTAGGGAACACTGAAGCTTTCTTT.

Ten or more counts support this clonotype. This rearrangement joins TRBV28 to TRBJ2-2; 7 bases line up with TRBD1. The CDR3 consists of 15 residues. With V trimmed by 4 bases and J by 3 bases, 5 bases remained unmatched. The germline gives CDR1 MDHEN, CDR2 SYDVKM. The CDR3, as DNA: TGTGCCAGCAGTTCCTCACAGGGGCACACCGGGGAGCTGTTTTTT. It yields the protein CASSSSQGHTGELFF.

This clonotype was picked up many times. The V and J genes are TRBV5-5 and TRBJ2-4; no clear D gene. The germline CDR1 and CDR2 sequences are SGHKS and YYEKEE (reference sequence). This CDR3 is 16 amino acids long. V was trimmed by 1 base and J by 1 base, leaving 12 bases between them. The CDR3 DNA follows: TGTGCCAGCAGCTTGACTGGTCTGGGCGCCAAAAACATTCAGTACTTC. Protein: CASSLTGLGAKNIQYF.

This clonotype was seen repeatedly, ten times or more. The CDR3 loop is CASSQGGETQYF. DNA of the CDR3: TGTGCCAGCAGTCAGGGAGGTGAGACCCAGTACTTC. The genes are TRBV6-5 and TRBJ2-5; D is possibly TRBD2 (6 bases). Trimming left V 5 bases short and J 5 bases short, with 9 bases between. The CDR3 has 12 residues. In germline, CDR1 is MNHEY, CDR2 SVGAGI.

This clonotype was seen many times. The genes are TRBV5-1 and TRBJ1-5; 7 bases line up with TRBD1. Unmatched junction bases numbered 16, after V lost 4 bases and J lost 6 bases. This CDR3 has 17 amino acids. Per germline, CDR1 SGHRS and CDR2 YFSETQ. As DNA, the CDR3 is TGCGCCAGCAGCGTTCGACAGGGTAGGGTCCTCGGTCAGCCCCAGCATTTT. Its protein is CASSVRQGRVLGQPQHF.

This clonotype has a count of ten or more. The V gene is TRBV5-5, the J gene TRBJ1-2; D gene ambiguous. V was cut by 0 bases and J by 4 bases, with 13 bases left in between. CDR1 SGHKS and CDR2 YYEKEE come from the germline V gene (reference sequence). The CDR3 has 15 residues. The chain's CDR3 is CASSLEVPGAYGYTF. The CDR3 DNA is TGTGCCAGCAGCTTGGAGGTCCCAGGAGCCTATGGCTACACCTTC. Full variable domain (outside the CDR3, taken from reference TRBV5-5 and TRBJ1-2): DAGVTQSPTHLIKTRGQQVTLRCSPISGHKSVSWYQQVLGQGPQFIFQYYEKEERGRGNFPDRFSARQFPNYSSELNVNALLLGDSALYLCASSLEVPGAYGYTFGSGTRLTVV.

At least ten counts were recorded for this clonotype. The genes are TRBV5-1 and TRBJ1-1; D remains ambiguous. Trimming shortened V by 0 bases and J by 8 bases, and 11 bases separated the two germline ends. The CDR3 runs 13 residues. Germline CDR1 is SGHRS and CDR2 is YFSETQ. CDR3 region: CASSLDPISEAFF. The CDR3 DNA reads as TGCGCCAGCAGCTTGGACCCTATATCGGAAGCTTTCTTT.

At least ten counts were recorded for this clonotype. CDR3 DNA sequence: TGCGCCAGCAGCTACACTAGCGGGAAGGGCGAGCAGTACTTC. This gives the protein CASSYTSGKGEQYF. V usage is TRBV5-1 and J usage is TRBJ2-7, with TRBD2 matching 10 bases. Per the germline V gene, CDR1 is SGHRS and CDR2 is YFSETQ. The V segment lost 3 bases and the J segment 6 bases; nucleotides outside the gene matches: 6. This CDR3 has 14 residues.

There are many counts of this clonotype. The V call is TRBV20-1, the J call TRBJ2-1; 12 bases are shared with TRBD2. The trim removed 5 bases at V and 6 bases at J, leaving 8 bases unmatched. The CDR3 spans 15 residues. Germline V lookup: CDR1 DFQATT, CDR2 SNEGSKA (reference sequence). The CDR3 bases are TGCAGTGCTCCAACCGGACTAGCGGGGCCCAATGAGCAGTTCTTC. Residues: CSAPTGLAGPNEQFF.

The table lists this clonotype with many counts. The chain joins TRBV3-1 to TRBJ2-1; D tentatively fits TRBD1 or TRBD2 (5 bases each). CDR1 LGHDT and CDR2 YNNKEL come from the germline V gene (reference sequence). The CDR3 has 14 residues. V was cut by 1 base and J by 9 bases, with 13 bases left in between. DNA for the CDR3: TGTGCCAGCAGCCAAGCGATTGGGGGTCTTGAGCAGTTCTTC. It encodes CASSQAIGGLEQFF.

At least ten counts were recorded for this clonotype. The chain has TRBV12-3 or TRBV12-4 and TRBJ2-7, with D maybe TRBD2 (6 bases). V was shortened by 2 bases and J by 2 bases, with 10 bases between the two germline ends. The CDR3 covers 14 residues. The CDR3 loop reads CASSLRGTPYEQYF. The CDR3 region has the DNA TGTGCCAGCAGTTTACGGGGGACCCCCTACGAGCAGTACTTC.

This clonotype was seen ten or more times. This chain joins TRBV20-1 and TRBJ2-3, with D unclear. CDR3 length: 13 residues. Germline assignment: CDR1 DFQATT and CDR2 SNEGSKA (reference sequence). V lost 1 base to trimming and J lost 7 bases, with 12 bases between them. The CDR3: CSARGASSYTQYF. The CDR3 nucleotides read TGCAGTGCTAGAGGGGCCTCGTCTTATACGCAGTATTTT.

This clonotype has a count of ten or more. The chain couples TRBV29-1 to TRBJ2-1; TRBD2 matches 9 bases. This CDR3 comprises 15 residues. V lost 6 bases to trimming and J lost 7 bases; unmatched junction nucleotides: 13. The germline CDR1 and CDR2 sequences are SQVTM and ANQGSEA. DNA of the CDR3: TGCAGCGTCAAAGGTTTAGCGGGAGAGTTGAATGAGCAGTTCTTC. Translation: CSVKGLAGELNEQFF.

This clonotype ranks as medium-sized. V gene TRBV20-1 combines with J gene TRBJ1-1; D is undetermined. V lost 3 bases and J 4 bases, leaving 18 bases between the germline ends. This CDR3 spans 15 amino acids. Germline V gene data show CDR1 as DFQATT and CDR2 as SNEGSKA (reference sequence). The CDR3 is CSARNTTQRSTEAFF. CDR3 nucleotides: TGCAGTGCTAGGAACACAACTCAGAGAAGCACTGAAGCTTTCTTT.

There are many counts of this clonotype. The gene calls are TRBV4-1 and TRBJ2-2; 8 bases map to TRBD1. CDR1 and CDR2 (germline): MGHRA, YSYEKL. J lost 4 bases, V lost 3 bases, and 1 base had no gene match. CDR3 length equals 14 residues. CDR3 protein: CASSHTGGTGELFF. The CDR3 nucleotides are TGCGCCAGCAGCCACACAGGGGGCACCGGGGAGCTGTTTTTT.

This clonotype was found many times. The chain is built from TRBV6-6 and TRBJ2-5; tentative D call: TRBD2 (7 bases). Germline-derived CDR1 and CDR2 are MNHNY and SVGAGI (reference sequence). The ends were cut back, 2 bases at V and 5 bases at J, with 9 bases in the middle. The CDR3 extends over 13 amino acids. The CDR3 loop reads CASSYGGGETQYF. CDR3 bases: TGTGCCAGCAGTTACGGGGGGGGCGAGACCCAGTACTTC.

This clonotype came up many times. The chain is built from TRBV6-5 and TRBJ2-7, with TRBD1 identical over 7 bases. J gave up 2 bases and V 2 bases, and 3 bases lay outside the gene matches. Germline V gene sequence: CDR1 MNHEY, CDR2 SVGAGI. CDR3 length: 14 residues. The CDR3 loop is CASSYDRETYEQYF. The CDR3 DNA sequence: TGTGCCAGCAGTTACGACAGGGAAACCTACGAGCAGTACTTC.

This clonotype was seen more than once but under ten times. This chain links TRBV7-6 with TRBJ1-1, with 9 bases aligning to TRBD1. The germline gives CDR1 SGHVS, CDR2 FNYEAQ. Unmatched junction bases numbered 12, after V lost 4 bases and J lost 0 bases. The CDR3 consists of 18 residues. The CDR3 protein is CASSWGGQGGGLNTEAFF. The CDR3 nucleotides are TGTGCCAGCAGCTGGGGGGGACAGGGTGGAGGGTTGAACACTGAAGCTTTCTTT.

This clonotype was observed many times. This chain joins TRBV29-1 and TRBJ2-1, with D tentatively TRBD2 (6 bases). V was shortened by 1 base and J by 7 bases, with 14 bases between the two germline ends. CDR1 SQVTM and CDR2 ANQGSEA come from the germline V gene. This CDR3 comprises 14 residues. The CDR3 is CSVEGLAGRNEQFF. Written as DNA, the CDR3 is TGCAGCGTTGAAGGTTTGGCGGGACGGAATGAGCAGTTCTTC.

This clonotype has at least ten counts. V usage is TRBV27 and J usage is TRBJ2-5; D is possibly TRBD1 (6 bases). Germline V gene lookup returns CDR1 MNHEY and CDR2 SMNVEV (reference sequence). This CDR3 region has 16 residues. Trimming removed 5 bases at V and 2 bases at J, with 18 bases between. CDR3 residues: CASSVHTGSSQETQYF. The CDR3 DNA reads TGTGCCAGCAGTGTCCACACAGGGAGTTCACAAGAGACCCAGTACTTC.

This clonotype has at least ten counts. This sequence joins TRBV7-8 and TRBJ2-1, with D possibly TRBD2 on 6 matching bases. Trimming left V 5 bases short and J 6 bases short, with 11 bases between. The germline CDR1 and CDR2 sequences are SGHVS and FQNEAQ. The CDR3 is 13 amino acids. The CDR3 DNA reads TGTGCCAGCAGCCCTGGACTAACCAATGAGCAGTTCTTC. This translates into CASSPGLTNEQFF.

This clonotype is categorized as medium-sized. In DNA form, the CDR3 reads TGTGCCAGCAGCCCCAGGGTCGGACTAGGTAACGAGCAGTACTTC. This encodes CASSPRVGLGNEQYF. The chain combines TRBV7-2 with TRBJ2-7; 7 bases are a match to TRBD2. Trimming at V came to 5 bases and at J to 5 bases, leaving 12 bases not matched to a gene. This CDR3 has 15 residues. Germline CDR1 reads SGHTA; CDR2 reads FQGNSA.

This clonotype has a count of ten or more. The chain links TRBV6-1 to TRBJ1-5; 11 positions agree with TRBD1. This CDR3 comprises 15 residues. The V gene end was trimmed by 7 bases and the J gene end by 4 bases; junction bases not matched to a gene: 6. CDR1 is MNHNS and CDR2 is SASEGT in the germline V gene. In DNA form, the CDR3 reads TGTGCCAGCAACTCAGGGACAGGGGGTAATCAGCCCCAGCATTTT. Its translation: CASNSGTGGNQPQHF.

At least ten counts were recorded for this clonotype. The chain is built from TRBV15 and TRBJ2-1; 11 nucleotides align to TRBD1. Germline CDR1 is LNHNV and CDR2 is YYDKDF (reference sequence). V lost 1 base to trimming and J lost 9 bases; unmatched junction nucleotides: 5. The CDR3 has 15 residues. This chain's CDR3 is CATSRGGDRGVEQFF. CDR3 nucleotide sequence: TGTGCCACCAGCAGAGGAGGGGACAGGGGGGTTGAGCAGTTCTTC. Looking up the rest from reference TRBV15 and TRBJ2-1 gives the full variable domain: DAMVIQNPRYQVTQFGKPVTLSCSQTLNHNVMYWYQQKSSQAPKLLFHYYDKDFNNEADTPDNFQSRRPNTSFCFLDIRSPGLGDTAMYLCATSRGGDRGVEQFFGPGTRLTVL.

In this sample, this clonotype turned up many times. The chain joins TRBV27 to TRBJ2-1; 10 bases align to TRBD2. The CDR3 sequence is 17 residues long. Germline trimming cut 6 bases from V and 4 bases from J; bases unmatched to any gene: 12. The germline CDR1 and CDR2 sequences are MNHEY and SMNVEV (reference sequence). The CDR3 sequence: CASRLTGTSDYYNEQFF. In DNA, the CDR3 is TGTGCCAGCAGACTAACCGGGACTAGCGATTATTACAATGAGCAGTTCTTC.